The clone carrying this T cell receptor beta chain was observed at least ten times. Its specificity is unknown. Investigators excluded patients with uncontrolled infection, other autoimmune disease, pregnancy or lactation. Each diagnosis drew on symptoms, thyroxine, TRAb, thyroid ultrasound and orbital computed tomography findings. These data originate in a study of T cells in Graves' hyperthyroidism and ophthalmopathy. Trimming pared 6 bases from V and 2 bases from J, leaving 13 bases between. The CDR3 is made up of 14 amino acids. Germline CDR1 is SNHLY and CDR2 is FYNNEI. Findings of the study overall: Also found in blood were most expanded thyroid clonotypes above 0.001.

RNA transcripts yielded amplified TCR beta CDR3 regions. Carried out on the TCR CDR3, a first-round RT-PCR used the HTBI primer set. TCRdb called the multiplex PCR reads again in MiXCR, with one record for every CDR3 protein. Of over 700,000 distinct CDR3 sequences in the sample, 35% to 45% are singletons; the top ten hold 7.5% to 9.5%. The chain recombines TRBV2 with TRBJ1-2; no clear D. The sample was blood. This TCR was sampled from a man in his late teens or twenties with Graves' hyperthyroidism. CDR3 amino acids: CASRLTDGNYGYTF. The CDR3 DNA reads as TGTGCCAGCAGACTGACTGACGGGAACTATGGCTACACCTTC.